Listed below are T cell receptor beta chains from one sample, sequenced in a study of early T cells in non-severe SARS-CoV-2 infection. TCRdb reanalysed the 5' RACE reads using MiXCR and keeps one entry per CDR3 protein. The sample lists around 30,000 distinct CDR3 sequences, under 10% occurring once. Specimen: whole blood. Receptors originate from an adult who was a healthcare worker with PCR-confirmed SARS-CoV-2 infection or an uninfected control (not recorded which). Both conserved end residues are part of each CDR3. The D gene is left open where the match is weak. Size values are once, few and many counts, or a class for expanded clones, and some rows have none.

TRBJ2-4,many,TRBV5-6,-,TGTGCCAGCAGCTTGTGGGGGATAGCCAAAAACATTCAGTACTTC,CASSLWGIAKNIQYF
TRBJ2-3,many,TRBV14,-,TGTGCCAGCTCCCCGGGGAACACAGATACGCAGTATTTT,CASSPGNTDTQYF
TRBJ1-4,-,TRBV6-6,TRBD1,TGTGCCAGCAGTCCGACAGGGCGGGGAAAACTGTTTTTT,CASSPTGRGKLFF
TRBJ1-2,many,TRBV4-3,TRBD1,TGCGCCAGCAGCCGAGAGACAGGGGACTATGGCTACACCTTC,CASSRETGDYGYTF
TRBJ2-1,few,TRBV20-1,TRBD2,TGCAGTGCGAAGATGGGGAGGGACTACCTCTCCTACAATGAGCAGTTCTTC,CSAKMGRDYLSYNEQFF
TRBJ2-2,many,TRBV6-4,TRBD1,TGTGCCAGCAGAAAGGACAGGTCGAACACCGGGGAGCTGTTTTTT,CASRKDRSNTGELFF
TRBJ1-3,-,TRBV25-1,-,TGTGCCAGCAGTGACTTAGGGGGGTACGGAAACACCATATATTTT,CASSDLGGYGNTIYF
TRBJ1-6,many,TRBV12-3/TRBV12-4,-,TGTGCCAGCAGCTGGCAGGTCGATTCACCCCTCCACTTT,CASSWQVDSPLHF
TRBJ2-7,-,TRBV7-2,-,TGTGCCAGCAGCCCAAACATATTGCAGTACTTC,CASSPNILQYF
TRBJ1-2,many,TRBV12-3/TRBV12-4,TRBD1,TGTGCCAGCAGTTTAGCTCCCGGACAGGGGTTTGACTATGGCTACACCTTC,CASSLAPGQGFDYGYTF
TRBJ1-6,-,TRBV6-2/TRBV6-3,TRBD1,TGTGCCAGCAGTCGAGCCGGGACAGGGGTTCGGTCACCCCTCCACTTT,CASSRAGTGVRSPLHF
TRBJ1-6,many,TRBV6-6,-,TGTGCCAGCAGTTACGCCGGCTCAGGGCCCGGCAATTCACCCCTCCACTTT,CASSYAGSGPGNSPLHF
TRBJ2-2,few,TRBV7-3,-,TGTGCCAGCACCTCACCTAAGGGGTACACCGGGGAGCTGTTTTTT,CASTSPKGYTGELFF
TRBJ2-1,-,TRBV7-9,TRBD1,TGTGCCAGCAGCTCGACAGGGGCTAGCGATGAGCAGTTCTTC,CASSSTGASDEQFF
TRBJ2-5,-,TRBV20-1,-,TGCAGTGCTAGCGGGGGCCAGGGGTGGGAGACCCAGTACTTC,CSASGGQGWETQYF
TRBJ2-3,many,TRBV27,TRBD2,TGTGCCAGCAGTTTAAGGGCGCGGGCGGTAGCGGGGACAGATACGCAGTATTTT,CASSLRARAVAGTDTQYF
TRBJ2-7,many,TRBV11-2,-,TGTGCCAGCAGCCTCGGTCTGCGCCTCTACGAGCAGTACTTC,CASSLGLRLYEQYF
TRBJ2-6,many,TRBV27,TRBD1,TGTGCCAGCAGTTCGGGGACAGGGGCTGGGGCCAACGTCCTGACTTTC,CASSSGTGAGANVLTF
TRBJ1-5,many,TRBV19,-,TGTGCCAGTAGTATACAGAACAATCAGCCCCAGCATTTT,CASSIQNNQPQHF
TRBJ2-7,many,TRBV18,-,TGTGCCAGCTCACGGACGGAGACCTACGAGCAGTACTTC,CASSRTETYEQYF
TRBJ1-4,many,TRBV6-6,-,TGTGCCAGCAGTTACTCGGGGGACACGAGTGAAAAACTGTTTTTT,CASSYSGDTSEKLFF
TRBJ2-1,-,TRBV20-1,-,TGCAGTGCTCTACAGGGTGCTGGGGATGAGCAGTTCTTC,CSALQGAGDEQFF
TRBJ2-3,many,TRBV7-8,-,TGTGCCAGCAGCTTTCTAACAGGGAGCACAGATACGCAGTATTTT,CASSFLTGSTDTQYF
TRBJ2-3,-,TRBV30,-,TGTGCCTGGAGTGGACATCGAAGTGGGACAGATACGCAGTATTTT,CAWSGHRSGTDTQYF
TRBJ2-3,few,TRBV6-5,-,TGTGCCAGCAGTTACTCGACGTACAGGGATACGCAGTATTTT,CASSYSTYRDTQYF
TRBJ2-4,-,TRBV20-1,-,TGCAGTGCTAGAGTTGAGAACATTCAGTACTTC,CSARVENIQYF
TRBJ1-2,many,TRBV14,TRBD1,TGTGCCAGCAGCCCACCGGGACAGTCATATGGCTACACCTTC,CASSPPGQSYGYTF
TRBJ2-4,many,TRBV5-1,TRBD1,TGCGCCAGCAGCTTGGCTCCGACAGGGGCGAGGGGCATTCAGTACTTC,CASSLAPTGARGIQYF
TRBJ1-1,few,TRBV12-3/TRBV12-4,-,TGTGCCAGCAGAGGGTTTTTCGTGTGGACTGAAGCTTTCTTT,CASRGFFVWTEAFF
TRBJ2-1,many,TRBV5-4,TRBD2,TGTGCCAGCAGCTTTACTCGGCTAGCGGGGTACAATGAGCAGTTCTTC,CASSFTRLAGYNEQFF
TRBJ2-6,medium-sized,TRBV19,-,TGTGCCAGTAGTCCCCGTAGGAACTCTGGGGCCAACGTCCTGACTTTC,CASSPRRNSGANVLTF
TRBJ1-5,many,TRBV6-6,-,TGTGCCAGCAGCAGGGGTCGCGAGGAGCCCCAGCATTTT,CASSRGREEPQHF
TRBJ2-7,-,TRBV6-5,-,TGTGCCAACAGCCTTTTGGGGGCCACCTACGAGCAGTACTTC,CANSLLGATYEQYF
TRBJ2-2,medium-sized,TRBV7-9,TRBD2,TGTGCCAGCAGCTTTTGGACTAGCGGGGAGCTGTTTTTT,CASSFWTSGELFF
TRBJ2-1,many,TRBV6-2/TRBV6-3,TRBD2,TGTGCCAGCAGTGACAAATCAGGACTAGGGGATAATGAGCAGTTCTTC,CASSDKSGLGDNEQFF
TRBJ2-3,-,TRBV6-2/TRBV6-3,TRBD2,TGTGCCAGCAGTCTCCTAGCGGGGAATGGAGATACGCAGTATTTT,CASSLLAGNGDTQYF
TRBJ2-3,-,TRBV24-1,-,TGTGCCACCAGTGACCCTGGGACTACAGATACGCAGTATTTT,CATSDPGTTDTQYF
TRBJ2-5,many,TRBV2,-,TGTGCCAGCAGTGAAGGGCAGGGAGCGAAGACCCAGTACTTC,CASSEGQGAKTQYF
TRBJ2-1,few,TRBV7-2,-,TGTGCCAGCAGCCTTTTGGGGGGGCCCTACAATGAGCAGTTCTTC,CASSLLGGPYNEQFF
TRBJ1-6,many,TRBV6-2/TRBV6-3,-,TGTGCCAGCAGTTACTTCGGGCGAGAGAATTCACCCCTCCACTTT,CASSYFGRENSPLHF
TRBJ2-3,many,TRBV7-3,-,TGTGCCAGCAGCTTATACGGGCTGGGGGGCACAGATACGCAGTATTTT,CASSLYGLGGTDTQYF
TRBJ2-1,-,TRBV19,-,TGTGCCAGTAAACACTTTCAGCTTAATGAGCAGTTCTTC,CASKHFQLNEQFF
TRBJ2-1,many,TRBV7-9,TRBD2,TGTGCCAGCAGCTTAGCGACTAGCGGGGGACACCTTACCTACAATGAGCAGTTCTTC,CASSLATSGGHLTYNEQFF
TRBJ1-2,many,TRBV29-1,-,TGCAGCGTTGCTGAATATGGCTACACCTTC,CSVAEYGYTF
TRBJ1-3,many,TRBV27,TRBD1,TGTGCCAGCAGTTTGACAGGGAACGGACACACCATATATTTT,CASSLTGNGHTIYF
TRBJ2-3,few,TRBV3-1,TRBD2,TGTGCCAGCAGCCAAGGGACTAGCGGGGGCGATACGCAGTATTTT,CASSQGTSGGDTQYF
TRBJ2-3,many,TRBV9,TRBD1,TGTGCCAGCGGAGACAGGGACCTCACAGATACGCAGTATTTT,CASGDRDLTDTQYF
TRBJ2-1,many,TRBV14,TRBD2,TGTGCCAGCAGCCCGCATACCGGGCTAGCGGGGGGGCGCAATGAGCAGTTCTTC,CASSPHTGLAGGRNEQFF
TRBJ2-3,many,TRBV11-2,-,TGTGCCAGCAGAAAAGATACGCAGTATTTT,CASRKDTQYF
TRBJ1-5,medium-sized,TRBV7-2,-,TGTGCCAGCAGCTCAGCGGGGGTCCAGGGGAATCAGCCCCAGCATTTT,CASSSAGVQGNQPQHF
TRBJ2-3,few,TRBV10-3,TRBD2,TGTGCCATCAGTGGAACTAGCGGCGCTAGCACAGATACGCAGTATTTT,CAISGTSGASTDTQYF
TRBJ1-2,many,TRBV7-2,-,TGTGCCAGCAGCTTAATGAACCCGCTCACCTTC,CASSLMNPLTF
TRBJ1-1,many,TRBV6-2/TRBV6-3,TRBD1,TGTGCCAGCAGTTACGATCAGGGGGTAATGAACACTGAAGCTTTCTTT,CASSYDQGVMNTEAFF
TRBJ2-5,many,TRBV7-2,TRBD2,TGTGCCAGCAGCTTAGATACTAGCGGTTGGATTTCCCAAGAGACCCAGTACTTC,CASSLDTSGWISQETQYF
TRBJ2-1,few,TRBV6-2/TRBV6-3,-,TGTGCCAGCAGCTTCGCTGGGTATGAGCAGTTCTTC,CASSFAGYEQFF
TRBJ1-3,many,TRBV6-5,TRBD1,TGTGCCAGCAGTCAGAACCAGGGGGCTTCTGGAAACACCATATATTTT,CASSQNQGASGNTIYF
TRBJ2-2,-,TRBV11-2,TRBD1,TGTGCCAGCAGCTCTTACAGGGGCGCCGGGGAGCTGTTTTTT,CASSSYRGAGELFF
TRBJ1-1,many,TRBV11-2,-,TGTGCCAGCAGCTTAGGATTCAGGATGAACACTGAAGCTTTCTTT,CASSLGFRMNTEAFF
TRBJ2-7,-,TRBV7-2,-,TGTGCCAGCAGCTTAACCTTCGCGGGCACCCCAATCCTCTACGAGCAGTACTTC,CASSLTFAGTPILYEQYF
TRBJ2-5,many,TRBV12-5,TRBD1,TGTGCTAGTGCCGAGACAGGGGGCGGTGAGACCCAGTACTTC,CASAETGGGETQYF